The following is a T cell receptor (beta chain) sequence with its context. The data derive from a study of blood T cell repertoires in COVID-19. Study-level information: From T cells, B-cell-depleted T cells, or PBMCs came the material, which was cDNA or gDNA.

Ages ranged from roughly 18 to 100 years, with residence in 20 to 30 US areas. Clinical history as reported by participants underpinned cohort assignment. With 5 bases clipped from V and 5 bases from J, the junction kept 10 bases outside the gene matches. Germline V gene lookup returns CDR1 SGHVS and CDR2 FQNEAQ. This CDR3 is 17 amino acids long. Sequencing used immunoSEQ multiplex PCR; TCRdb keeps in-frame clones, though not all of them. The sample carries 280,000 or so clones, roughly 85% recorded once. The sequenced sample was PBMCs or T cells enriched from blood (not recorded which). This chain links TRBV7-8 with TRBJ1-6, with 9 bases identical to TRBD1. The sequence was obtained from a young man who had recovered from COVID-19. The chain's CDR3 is CASSQLGGTGNNSPLHF. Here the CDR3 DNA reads TGTGCCAGCAGCCAACTGGGCGGGACAGGGAATAATTCACCCCTCCACTTT.